This TCR beta chain was captured in a study of response to subunit inactivated influenza vaccine. Note on this clonotype: The antigen is not known.

Germline V gives CDR1 LGHNA, CDR2 YSLEER. The CDR3 is 15 residues long. Trimming took off 5 bases at V and 2 bases at J, with 13 bases between the two ends. Study-level results: Authors suggested few new T cells are recruited by each seasonal influenza vaccination.

TCRdb processed the RT-PCR reads anew with MiXCR; each CDR3 protein has one entry. The sample contains over 800,000 distinct CDR3 sequences, approximately 21% of which appear only once. This receptor was obtained from a man aged 50 to 60 who received an inactivated influenza vaccine. V gene TRBV4-3 combines with J gene TRBJ2-1; possibly TRBD1 for D (6 bases). The source material was PBMCs from blood, sampled roughly 5 days after vaccination. The CDR3 spells CASSLDSPAYNEQFF. The CDR3, as DNA: TGCGCCAGCAGCTTGGACAGTCCGGCCTACAATGAGCAGTTCTTC.